These T cell receptor beta chains were read from a single sample in a study of cytomegalovirus exposure and HLA in healthy donors. Method: immunoSEQ multiplex PCR; TCRdb's copy keeps in-frame clones and lacks some. The sample carries about 170,000 clones, roughly 80% recorded once. The specimen sequenced was PBMCs. The source is a young woman in good health and CMV-seronegative. Each CDR3 is given with its conserved first and last residue. The D gene is left open where the match is weak. Expanded clones are given a class, and other clones once, few, many or no size at all.

v_gene	d_gene	j_gene	abundance	CDR3nt	CDR3aa
TRBV7-9	TRBD1	TRBJ1-5	.	TGTGCCAGCAGCAAGGGACAGGGAGTGCGTTTTAGCAATCAGCCCCAGCATTTT	CASSKGQGVRFSNQPQHF
TRBV18	.	TRBJ2-3	few	TGTGCCAGCTCACCACGCTCCGGGGGCACAGATACGCAGTATTTT	CASSPRSGGTDTQYF
TRBV5-4	.	TRBJ2-3	.	TGTGCCAGCAGCTTGGAAGTAGAAGATACGCAGTATTTT	CASSLEVEDTQYF
TRBV4-2	TRBD2	TRBJ2-7	.	TGTGCCAGCAGCAAATGGACTAGCGGGAGTGTCCCCTACGAGCAGTACTTC	CASSKWTSGSVPYEQYF
TRBV6-4	.	TRBJ2-2	.	TGTGCCAGCAGTGTTGAGGGCCCGAACACCGGGGAGCTGTTTTTT	CASSVEGPNTGELFF
TRBV28	.	TRBJ1-1	.	TGTGCCAGCTTGCAGTTGAACACTGAAGCTTTCTTT	CASLQLNTEAFF
TRBV2	.	TRBJ1-5	.	TGTGCCAGCAGTGCCAACAGGGCCCGGCCCCAGCATTTT	CASSANRARPQHF
TRBV29-1	TRBD2	TRBJ2-1	.	TGCAGCGTTAAACGGGAGGGCCCGGGGGAGCAGTTCTTC	CSVKREGPGEQFF
TRBV11-3	.	TRBJ1-6	.	TGTGCCAGCAGCTTCGGACAAAAGGATTCACCCCTCCACTTT	CASSFGQKDSPLHF
TRBV18	.	TRBJ2-1	.	TGTGCCAGCTCAAGATCCCCGCCCAGGACTATCAACAATGAGCAGTTCTTC	CASSRSPPRTINNEQFF
TRBV28	.	TRBJ1-2	.	TGTGCCAGCAGTTTATTTGTGGCAGCGGATGGCTACACCTTC	CASSLFVAADGYTF
TRBV7-6	TRBD2	TRBJ2-3	.	TGTGCCAGCAGTCCCCGACTAGCGGGAGAGTTCACAGATACGCAGTATTTT	CASSPRLAGEFTDTQYF
TRBV9	TRBD1	TRBJ2-1	.	TGTGCCAGCAGCGTAGGTGACAGGGGCTCCTACAATGAGCAGTTCTTC	CASSVGDRGSYNEQFF
TRBV2	.	TRBJ1-1	few	TGTGCCAGCAGTCCCATCCTACAGGTAATCACTGAAGCTTTCTTT	CASSPILQVITEAFF
TRBV28	.	TRBJ2-7	.	TGTGCCACCCAAGATGGGCCCTACGAGCAGTACTTC	CATQDGPYEQYF
TRBV6-6	.	TRBJ2-1	.	TGTGCCAGCAGCTCCGTGGGCAATGAGAAGTTCTTC	CASSSVGNEKFF
TRBV5-1	TRBD1	TRBJ1-1	.	TGCGCCAGCAGCCCCGGTCGGAGGGGGCCCTCGAACACTGAAGCTTTCTTT	CASSPGRRGPSNTEAFF
TRBV6-5	.	TRBJ2-1	.	TGTGCCAGCAGTTTCACCCTGGAACAGGGCGTTAATGAGCAGTTCTTC	CASSFTLEQGVNEQFF
TRBV29-1	TRBD1	TRBJ2-3	.	TGCAGCGTCCATTACCGCCTGACAGGGTATACAGATACGCAGTATTTT	CSVHYRLTGYTDTQYF
TRBV25-1	.	TRBJ1-2	once	TGTGCCAGCAGTGATAGGCGGAGGAACACTAACCATGGCTACACCTTC	CASSDRRRNTNHGYTF
TRBV7-8	TRBD2	TRBJ2-7	.	TGTGCCAGCAGCTTAGCGGGGGGGAGCTCCTACGAGCAGTACTTC	CASSLAGGSSYEQYF
TRBV15	TRBD1	TRBJ1-3	.	TGTGCCACCAGACGAGAGGTCCCCGACAGGGGCTCTGGAAACACCATATATTTT	CATRREVPDRGSGNTIYF
TRBV9	.	TRBJ2-3	once	TGTGCCAGCAGCGTAGAGGACTCCCAAGGAGATACGCAGTATTTT	CASSVEDSQGDTQYF
TRBV6-5	.	TRBJ1-3	.	TGTGCCAGCAGTCGGGGATCTGGAAACACCATATATTTT	CASSRGSGNTIYF
TRBV18	TRBD2	TRBJ2-7	once	TGTGCCAGCTCACCACCGGTAGCGGGAGGTCGCAACGAGCAGTACTTC	CASSPPVAGGRNEQYF
TRBV6-5	TRBD2	TRBJ2-1	.	TGTGCCAGCATTGGGACTAGCTCGAATGAGCAGTTCTTC	CASIGTSSNEQFF
TRBV5-1	TRBD2	TRBJ2-7	.	TGCGCCAGCAGCCCTGGGGGGGGTGGGTACGAGCAGTACTTC	CASSPGGGGYEQYF
TRBV28	TRBD1	TRBJ1-5	.	TGTGCATCTACAGGGGTGGTTCTGCCCCAGCATTTT	CASTGVVLPQHF
TRBV18	TRBD1	TRBJ1-2	.	TGTGCCAGCTCACCCCAGACAGGGGACCTCAACTATGGCTACACCTTC	CASSPQTGDLNYGYTF
TRBV7-8	.	TRBJ1-3	once	TGTGCCAGCAGCTTAAGACAGGAAAGGAGTGGAAACACCATATATTTT	CASSLRQERSGNTIYF
TRBV7-9	TRBD2	TRBJ2-1	.	TGTGCCAGCAGCGAGGCCCGGGAGGGGAACAATGAGCAGTTCTTC	CASSEAREGNNEQFF
TRBV27	TRBD1	TRBJ1-1	few	TGTGCCAGCGGCGAACAGGGGAGGACTGAAGCTTTCTTT	CASGEQGRTEAFF
TRBV20-1	.	TRBJ2-3	once	TGCAGTGCTAGCCGGAGTTTGACGCAGTATTTT	CSASRSLTQYF
TRBV2	TRBD2	TRBJ2-7	.	TGTGCCAGCAGTGATAGCGGGAGACTAGGTGGGTACGAGCAGTACTTC	CASSDSGRLGGYEQYF
TRBV28	TRBD1	TRBJ2-7	.	TGTGCCAGCACCTGGGACAGGTCCTACGAGCAGTACTTC	CASTWDRSYEQYF
TRBV9	TRBD1	TRBJ1-4	few	TGTGCCAGCAGCGTAGAGTCGACAGGGCAACTTAATGAAAAACTGTTTTTT	CASSVESTGQLNEKLFF
TRBV27	TRBD2	TRBJ2-7	.	TGTGCCAGCAGTTTAATTCGCCCGGGGCGGGAGGGGTCCTACGAGCAGTACTTC	CASSLIRPGREGSYEQYF
TRBV9	TRBD2	TRBJ2-1	.	TGTGCCAGCAGCACATTACCGGGACTAGCGGGCGTGGATGAGCAGTTCTTC	CASSTLPGLAGVDEQFF
TRBV11-1	.	TRBJ2-7	.	TGTGCCAGCAGCCGGGAGCTAGGCTCCTACGAGCAGTACTTC	CASSRELGSYEQYF
TRBV5-6	.	TRBJ2-5	once	TGTGCCAGCAGCTTGGGAGGTCAAGAGACCCAGTACTTC	CASSLGGQETQYF
TRBV5-1	TRBD1	TRBJ1-1	.	TGCGCCAGCAGCTTGGGACAGGGGGCGCTGGACACTGAAGCTTTCTTT	CASSLGQGALDTEAFF
TRBV7-9	.	TRBJ2-1	.	TGTGCCAGCAGTTTCGCCGGGGGAAATGAGCAGTTCTTC	CASSFAGGNEQFF
TRBV7-9	.	TRBJ1-2	.	TGTGCCAGCAGCTCTGCTGGGGGCGACTATGGCTACACCTTC	CASSSAGGDYGYTF
TRBV5-4	.	TRBJ2-7	.	TGTGCCAGCAGCTCTCCGACAGATACCTACGAGCAGTACTTC	CASSSPTDTYEQYF